Below are 16 T cell receptor beta chains sequenced from a single sample in a study of CD4 T cells in relation to SARS-CoV-2 and coronaviruses. Unexposed donor CD4+ T cells date from about 2011-2018, before the COVID-19 pandemic. Isolation of CD4+ T cells took place after roughly nine days in culture. Antigen specificity for these receptors is unknown. Generated by immunoSEQ multiplex PCR, the TCRdb table keeps only in-frame clones and is missing some. The repertoire has approximately 20,000 clones, 77% of them found once; the top ten carry 20% to 25%. Sequenced input: CD4+ T cells from PBMCs, cultured in vitro. Receptors were obtained from a human donor in good health.

This clone was observed once. J is TRBJ2-2 and V is TRBV6-4; 7 bases line up with TRBD2. CDR3 length equals 16 residues. V trimming: 0 bases; J trimming: 3 bases; junction bases outside the gene matches: 4. Looked up from germline, CDR1 is MRHNA and CDR2 is SNTAGT. This CDR3 is CASSDSFREDTGELFF. The CDR3 nucleotides read TGTGCCAGCAGTGACTCGTTCCGGGAGGACACCGGGGAGCTGTTTTTT.

The chain links TRBV3-1 (or the pseudogene TRBV3-2) to TRBJ1-2; 12 nucleotides align to TRBD1. V shed 2 bases, J shed 8 bases, and the junction held 9 bases outside the gene matches. From germline, CDR1 is LGHDT and CDR2 YNNKEL (reference sequence). This CDR3 contains 16 residues. The CDR3 is CASSQPGQGALEGYTF. CDR3 bases: TGTGCCAGCAGCCAACCGGGACAGGGGGCCTTGGAGGGCTACACCTTC.

The chain joins TRBV20-1 to TRBJ2-7; D is undetermined. The CDR3 length is 11 residues. Trimming took 3 bases from V and 3 from J, leaving 6 bases between them. Germline V lookup: CDR1 DFQATT, CDR2 SNEGSKA (reference sequence). CDR3 residues: CSARTFYEQYF. The DNA for the CDR3 is TGCAGTGCTAGGACATTCTACGAGCAGTACTTC.

V gene TRBV5-1 combines with J gene TRBJ1-4; 9 bases align to TRBD1. This CDR3 contains 16 residues. Germline lookup yields CDR1 SGHRS and CDR2 YFSETQ. V shed 4 bases and J 8 bases; nucleotides not matched to a gene: 12. The CDR3 DNA is TGCGCCAGCAGCCGTCAGGCGACAGGGGGTGGCGAAAAACTGTTTTTT. Amino acids: CASSRQATGGGEKLFF.

In its sample, this clone was seen a few times. The chain has TRBV10-3 and TRBJ2-3; D might be TRBD2 (6 bases). The V end lost 6 bases, the J end lost 1 base, and 11 bases lay between the germline ends. Germline V gene lookup returns CDR1 ENHRY and CDR2 SYGVKD. The CDR3 length is 14 residues. The CDR3 bases are TGTGCCATCAGGGCCGGAGGGGGCACAGATACGCAGTATTTT. Its protein is CAIRAGGGTDTQYF.

The V call is TRBV7-2, the J call TRBJ2-1; 8 nucleotides agree with TRBD2. Germline CDR1 is SGHTA and CDR2 is FQGNSA. The J segment lost 7 bases and the V segment lost 6 bases, leaving 8 bases of the junction unmatched. This CDR3 has 14 residues. The CDR3 reads CASRFGGDRNEQFF. The CDR3 bases are TGTGCCAGCAGATTCGGGGGGGATAGGAATGAGCAGTTCTTC.

The gene calls are TRBV3-1 (or the pseudogene TRBV3-2) and TRBJ2-7; D could derive from TRBD1 or TRBD2 (5 bases each). The V end was cut by 3 bases, the J end by 6 bases, with 18 bases between. Germline assignment: CDR1 LGHDT and CDR2 YNNKEL (reference sequence). This CDR3 spans 15 amino acids. The CDR3 DNA reads as TGTGCCAGCAGCCAGAACTCGGGGCCAGTCGCCGAGCAGTACTTC. This gives the protein CASSQNSGPVAEQYF.

The J gene is TRBJ2-2, the V gene TRBV9, with 9 bases that match TRBD1. CDR1 SGDLS and CDR2 YYNGEE come from the germline V gene. This CDR3 has 15 residues. V shed 2 bases and J 3 bases; nucleotides not matched to a gene: 2. As DNA, the CDR3 is TGTGCCAGCAGCGTGACAGGGGGTTACACCGGGGAGCTGTTTTTT. Its protein product is CASSVTGGYTGELFF.

This clone is deemed large. This chain uses TRBV30 with TRBJ1-6; D call uncertain. The CDR3 loop spans 16 amino acids. With 2 bases removed from V and 12 bases from J, the gap between germline ends came to 23 bases. The germline CDR1 and CDR2 sequences are GTSNPN and SVGIG (reference sequence). This CDR3 is CAWSRSGIHPGRPLHF. The CDR3 nucleotides read TGTGCCTGGAGTCGTTCCGGGATCCACCCTGGACGACCCCTCCACTTT.

V gene TRBV9 combines with J gene TRBJ2-3; D uncertain. The CDR3 covers 15 residues. Trimming removed 0 bases from V and 4 bases from J, with 12 bases in between. CDR1 is SGDLS and CDR2 is YYNGEE in the germline V gene. The DNA for the CDR3 is TGTGCCAGCAGCGTAGCTACGGCAGTAGCAGATACGCAGTATTTT. This gives the protein CASSVATAVADTQYF.

The rearrangement joins TRBV6-5 to TRBJ2-5, with unresolved D. The CDR3 runs 15 residues. Trimming shortened V by 4 bases and J by 4 bases, and 16 bases separated the two germline ends. Germline CDR1 is MNHEY and CDR2 is SVGAGI. The CDR3 loop reads CASSLELRLGETQYF. Here the CDR3 DNA reads TGTGCCAGCAGTTTGGAGCTTAGGCTCGGAGAGACCCAGTACTTC.

This clone turned up a few times. The rearrangement uses TRBV10-2 and TRBJ1-1, with a tentative D call TRBD1 (6 bases). This CDR3 is 11 amino acids long. Germline V gene lookup returns CDR1 WSHSY and CDR2 SAAADI. V was pared by 4 bases and J by 10 bases, with 10 bases between. CDR3 in amino acids: CASSGGQGAFF. Here the CDR3 DNA reads TGCGCCAGCAGTGGGGGGCAGGGAGCTTTCTTT.

The V and J genes are TRBV5-1 and TRBJ1-1; D not certain. Germline-derived CDR1 and CDR2 are SGHRS and YFSETQ. The CDR3 loop spans 14 amino acids. Trimming cost V 2 bases and J 4 bases, with 12 bases left between them. CDR3 in DNA: TGCGCCAGCAGCTTCGGGGTTATGGGCACTGAAGCTTTCTTT. Translating it yields CASSFGVMGTEAFF. Full variable domain (rest looked up from reference TRBV5-1 and TRBJ1-1): KAGVTQTPRYLIKTRGQQVTLSCSPISGHRSVSWYQQTPGQGLQFLFEYFSETQRNKGNFPGRFSGRQFSNSRSEMNVSTLELGDSALYLCASSFGVMGTEAFFGQGTRLTVV.

CDR3 loop: CASSATSGATGELFF. The CDR3 nucleotides read TGTGCCAGCTCAGCGACTAGCGGCGCCACCGGGGAGCTGTTTTTT. V usage is TRBV18 and J usage is TRBJ2-2; 9 bases are shared with TRBD2. The V gene end was trimmed by 5 bases and the J gene end by 4 bases; junction bases not matched to a gene: 5. The germline V gene encodes CDR1 KGHSH and CDR2 LQKENI. The CDR3 is made up of 15 amino acids.

This chain connects TRBV27 to TRBJ2-3; 10 bases fit TRBD2. CDR3 length: 17 residues. V trimming: 5 bases; J trimming: 2 bases; junction bases outside the gene matches: 10. The germline V gene has CDR1 MNHEY and CDR2 SMNVEV (reference sequence). The CDR3 bases are TGTGCCAGCAGTACTGCCCCGGGACTAGCGATCACAGATACGCAGTATTTT. This encodes CASSTAPGLAITDTQYF.

This chain joins TRBV30 and TRBJ1-1; D is unclear. Germline CDR1 is GTSNPN and CDR2 is SVGIG (reference sequence). Trimming cost V 0 bases and J 10 bases, with 9 bases left between them. The CDR3 loop spans 11 amino acids. The CDR3 DNA reads TGTGCCTGGAGTGTACTAGAGGGAGCTTTCTTT. Its protein is CAWSVLEGAFF.